This TCR beta chain came from a study of metastatic and nonmetastatic thyroid tumors. Study context: From malignant and benign thyroid patients, repertoires in blood and in tumor or nodule tissue were compared. Points from the study as a whole: Reported TCR beta diversity, measured in blood and tumor, was significantly higher for malignant thyroid tumors than for benign nodules.

As processed by the authors: Construction of a distant-metastasis classifier for papillary thyroid cancer relied on CDR3 differences across clinicopathological groups. From the PCR reads, TCRdb re-called clones with MiXCR. TCRdb's processing, not the study's, gives the V and J calls here. Counted here are tens of thousands of clones, more than 10% occurring once; the ten biggest clones make up roughly 18%. A word on this clone: Its antigen is undetermined. At one of its ends the junction is not consistent with the germline gene, which may arise from a read error.

The CDR3 runs 16 residues. Before thyroid surgery, none of the patients had received any treatment. The material sequenced was blood. The clonotype originates from a female donor with papillary thyroid cancer or a benign thyroid nodule (not recorded which). Some clones in this sample may be carry-over from other donors' samples. The J gene is TRBJ2-2, the V gene TRBV12-3 or TRBV12-4; D gene unclear. The CDR3 region has the DNA TGTGCCAGCATTCGTAGCTGGTACGCGAACACTGGGGAGCTGTTTTTT. Translating gives CASIRSWYANTGELFF.